Below are 15 T cell receptor beta chains sequenced from a single sample in a study of blood T cells in healthy people across ages (dated by TCRdb to 2013 to 2016). The library was generated by 5' RACE. Reads for this sample came from an Illumina HiSeq 2500. A second roughly 7 to 11 cycle PCR used a sample-barcoded 5' primer and a J-beta primer mix. TCRdb trimmed the raw reads at Q25, called clones with MiXCR and kept productive beta chains. Each CDR3 protein appears once, grouped with its most common genes and DNA. This sample comprises approximately 800,000 distinct CDR3 sequences, 35% to 50% of them detected only once. Less than 20% of the sample rests with the top ten. Sequencing was carried out using blood. All receptors come from an elderly man in good health.

Note on this clonotype: Given a much more abundant clone one base away, this may be a read error. This sequence joins TRBV6-5 and TRBJ2-5, with D perhaps given as TRBD1 or TRBD2 (5 bases each). Germline CDR1 MNHEY, CDR2 SVGAGI. The CDR3 contains 16 residues. This chain's CDR3 is CASGYSIVGTQETQYF. The CDR3 DNA is TGTGCCAGCGGTTACTCGATAGTGGGGACCCAAGAGACCCAGTACTTC.

This clonotype was picked up a small number of times. The CDR3 is CSARVTSGSLSTDTQYF. As DNA, the CDR3 is TGCAGTGCTAGAGTGACTAGCGGGAGTCTTAGCACAGATACGCAGTATTTT. The V and J genes are TRBV20-1 and TRBJ2-3, with 12 bases that match TRBD2. The junction had 5 bases not matched to a gene; V was cut back by 1 base and J by 0 bases. Germline V CDR1 and CDR2: DFQATT, SNEGSKA (reference sequence). CDR3 length equals 17 residues.

The chain is built from TRBV5-1 and TRBJ2-3; 12 positions agree with TRBD2. The ends lost 4 bases at V and 10 bases at J; junction bases unmatched: 7. CDR1 and CDR2 from the germline V gene are SGHRS and YFSETQ. The CDR3 sequence is 14 residues long. CDR3 nucleotides: TGCGCCAGCAGCGCCGGGACTAGCGGGTGGTCGCAGTATTTT. Translated, it gives CASSAGTSGWSQYF. Looking up the rest from reference TRBV5-1 and TRBJ2-3 gives the full variable domain: KAGVTQTPRYLIKTRGQQVTLSCSPISGHRSVSWYQQTPGQGLQFLFEYFSETQRNKGNFPGRFSGRQFSNSRSEMNVSTLELGDSALYLCASSAGTSGWSQYFGPGTRLTVL.

In this sample, this clonotype turned up many times. The chain recombines TRBV7-2 with TRBJ1-4, with a tentative D call TRBD1 (6 bases). Trimming removed 2 bases at V and 6 bases at J, with 10 bases between. Germline V CDR1 and CDR2: SGHTA, FQGNSA. The CDR3 consists of 14 residues. CDR3 residues: CASSLRQVDEKLFF. The CDR3 coding sequence is TGTGCCAGCAGCTTAAGACAGGTGGATGAAAAACTGTTTTTT.

This clonotype was picked up a small number of times. V and J are TRBV27 and TRBJ2-1; 8 bases match TRBD2. The CDR3 spans 16 residues. CDR1 and CDR2 from the germline V gene are MNHEY and SMNVEV (reference sequence). V shed 6 bases and J 8 bases; nucleotides not matched to a gene: 15. The CDR3 bases are TGTGCCAGCAGCACCCCTTACGGGAGGGCCCTGGATGAGCAGTTCTTC. It yields the protein CASSTPYGRALDEQFF.

V gene TRBV27 combines with J gene TRBJ2-7, with TRBD1 matching over 9 bases. Germline CDR1 is MNHEY and CDR2 is SMNVEV (reference sequence). V trimming: 8 bases; J trimming: 3 bases; junction bases outside the gene matches: 14. This CDR3 is 16 amino acids long. CDR3 DNA sequence: TGTGCCAGCCGGAGAGGGGGGACAGGGATTATCTACGAGCAGTACTTC. Protein: CASRRGGTGIIYEQYF.

This clonotype was seen only a few times. The chain has TRBV9 and TRBJ2-1; 11 nucleotides match TRBD2. CDR1 SGDLS and CDR2 YYNGEE come from the germline V gene. CDR3 length: 17 amino acids. V trimming: 0 bases; J trimming: 4 bases; junction bases outside the gene matches: 6. This CDR3 is CASSVAGVAGGYNEQFF. CDR3 sequence (DNA): TGTGCCAGCAGCGTAGCTGGAGTAGCGGGAGGGTACAATGAGCAGTTCTTC.

On this clonotype: A read error is possible here, since a much larger clone lies one base away. The chain has TRBV18 and TRBJ2-1; 10 bases fit TRBD2. The CDR3 consists of 15 residues. CDR1 is KGHSH, CDR2 LQKENI, per germline. V dropped 3 bases and J dropped 7; count of bases not matched to a gene: 6. The CDR3 protein is CASSPETSGFNEQFF. CDR3 DNA sequence: TGTGCCAGCTCACCCGAGACTAGCGGGTTTAATGAGCAGTTCTTC. The full variable domain, rest sourced from reference TRBV18 and TRBJ2-1, is NAGVMQNPRHLVRRRGQEARLRCSPMKGHSHVYWYRQLPEEGLKFMVYLQKENIIDESGMPKERFSAEFPKEGPSILRIQQVVRGDSAAYFCASSPETSGFNEQFFGPGTRLTVL.

Regarding this clonotype: The junction does not match germline at one end; this may be a read error. The chain carries TRBV24-1 and TRBJ2-3, with TRBD2 identical over 14 bases. There are 17 residues in the CDR3. Germline V lookup: CDR1 KGHDR, CDR2 SFDVKD. The CDR3 region is CATCDTTSTSGRGTQYF. DNA for the CDR3: TGTGCCACCTGTGACACGACCTCGACTAGCGGGAGGGGTACGCAGTATTTT.

V and J are TRBV20-1 and TRBJ2-1, with D tentatively TRBD2 (5 bases). Germline CDR1 DFQATT, CDR2 SNEGSKA (reference sequence). V was pared by 0 bases and J by 7 bases, with 13 bases between. This CDR3 has 14 amino acids. The DNA of the CDR3 is TGCAGTGCTAGAGATGTTAGGCTAGCAAATGAGCAGTTCTTC. It is translated as CSARDVRLANEQFF.

The CDR3 nucleotides are TGTGCCATCAGTGTCGATCGTGATGATGGCTACACCTTC. Translated, it gives CAISVDRDDGYTF. The V call is TRBV10-3, the J call TRBJ1-2; D uncertain. This CDR3 contains 13 residues. Germline loops: CDR1 ENHRY, CDR2 SYGVKD. V shed 4 bases and J shed 6 bases, with 12 bases lying between them.

This clonotype was observed a handful of times. V gene TRBV5-4 combines with J gene TRBJ2-1; 8 bases are a match to TRBD2. The V segment lost 2 bases and the J segment 7 bases; nucleotides outside the gene matches: 8. CDR1 is SGHNT and CDR2 is YYREEE in the germline V gene (reference sequence). This CDR3 contains 15 residues. In DNA form, the CDR3 reads TGTGCCAGCAGCTTAGCGAGCGGGAGAGGGAATGAGCAGTTCTTC. This translates into CASSLASGRGNEQFF.

The chain carries TRBV20-1 and TRBJ2-1; 9 bases line up with TRBD2. The CDR3 is 12 amino acids. Germline trimming cut 1 base from V and 11 bases from J; bases unmatched to any gene: 3. Germline CDR1 is DFQATT and CDR2 is SNEGSKA (reference sequence). The CDR3 spells CSARGLAGQQFF. Written as DNA, the CDR3 is TGCAGTGCTAGAGGGCTAGCGGGACAGCAGTTCTTC.

The chain has TRBV12-3 or TRBV12-4 and TRBJ1-5; possible D gene TRBD1, 5 bases. The CDR3 is 15 residues long. V gave up 6 bases and J gave up 0 bases, with 12 bases separating them. CDR3 amino acids: CASRSSQVSNQPQHF. The CDR3 DNA is TGTGCCAGCAGGTCTTCACAGGTTAGCAATCAGCCCCAGCATTTT.

The rearrangement joins TRBV4-1 to TRBJ2-1; no firm D call. V was pared by 0 bases and J by 4 bases, with 7 bases between. Per germline, CDR1 MGHRA and CDR2 YSYEKL. The length of the CDR3 is 14 residues. The CDR3 bases are TGCGCCAGCAGCCAAGAGCCCCAGTACAATGAGCAGTTCTTC. It specifies CASSQEPQYNEQFF.